These 21 T cell receptor beta chains were all obtained from the same sample, sequenced in a study of radiotherapy plus CTLA-4 blockade in lung cancer. Sequencing was performed with immunoSEQ multiplex PCR; in TCRdb, only in-frame clones are kept and a portion is missing. The profile covers fewer than 50,000 clones, with roughly 85% appearing a single time and 20% to 25% taken by the ten largest. The specimen comprised peripheral blood, sampled from a patient treated with radiotherapy plus ipilimumab. These receptors originate from a human donor with non-small cell lung cancer whose response to radiotherapy plus ipilimumab could not be evaluated.

The chain joins TRBV27 to TRBJ1-5; 12 bases map to TRBD1. The germline V gene has CDR1 MNHEY and CDR2 SMNVEV (reference sequence). There are 17 residues in the CDR3. With 8 bases clipped from V and 6 bases from J, the junction kept 14 bases outside the gene matches. CDR3: CASPLRDRGRCSQPQHF. In DNA form, the CDR3 reads TGTGCCAGCCCCCTCCGGGACAGGGGGCGTTGTAGTCAGCCCCAGCATTTT.

Only a few counts were recorded for this clone. The rearrangement links TRBV27 to TRBJ2-1; D possibly corresponds to TRBD1 (5 bases). Germline assignment: CDR1 MNHEY and CDR2 SMNVEV (reference sequence). V was trimmed by 3 bases and J by 5 bases, leaving 8 bases between them. This CDR3 comprises 13 residues. DNA of the CDR3: TGTGCCAGCAGTTTGCGACAGAACAATGAGCAGTTCTTC. Its translation: CASSLRQNNEQFF.

This chain's CDR3 is CASSLSGTGNTIYF. CDR3 nucleotides: TGTGCCAGCAGCTTGTCAGGGACTGGAAACACCATATATTTT. V gene TRBV5-4 combines with J gene TRBJ1-3, with D possibly being TRBD1 (5 bases). This CDR3 spans 14 amino acids. The V end lost 1 base, the J end lost 2 bases, and 7 bases lay between the germline ends. Germline lookup yields CDR1 SGHNT and CDR2 YYREEE (reference sequence).

The rearrangement joins TRBV5-1 to TRBJ1-1; 10 nucleotides agree with TRBD1. V gave up 4 bases and J gave up 6 bases; unmatched junction bases: 9. The CDR3 sequence is 15 residues long. The germline V gene encodes CDR1 SGHRS and CDR2 YFSETQ. CDR3 DNA sequence: TGCGCCAGCAGCACTTCCGGGACAGGGGTAGCTGAAGCTTTCTTT. Residues: CASSTSGTGVAEAFF.

The V call is TRBV7-9, the J call TRBJ2-2; 9 bases agree with TRBD1. Germline CDR1 SEHNR, CDR2 FQNEAQ (reference sequence). V trimming: 7 bases; J trimming: 7 bases; junction bases outside the gene matches: 16. This CDR3 is built from 17 residues. Here the CDR3 reads CASISGTGTGSSGELFF. The CDR3 nucleotides are TGTGCCAGCATCTCAGGGACCGGGACAGGGAGCAGCGGGGAGCTGTTTTTT.

This chain links TRBV18 with TRBJ2-7; D is perhaps TRBD1 (5 bases). The V gene's germline CDR1 is KGHSH and CDR2 LQKENI. The CDR3 totals 15 residues. Trimming removed 2 bases from V and 3 bases from J, with 14 bases in between. CDR3 sequence: CASSPTGVVGYEQYF. As DNA, the CDR3 is TGTGCCAGCTCACCAACAGGTGTCGTTGGCTACGAGCAGTACTTC.

The chain couples TRBV9 to TRBJ2-1; TRBD1 agrees at 8 bases. This CDR3 comprises 14 residues. Germline assignment: CDR1 SGDLS and CDR2 YYNGEE. V gave up 4 bases and J gave up 7 bases; unmatched junction bases: 7. The CDR3 DNA reads TGTGCCAGCAGCACGACAGGGGCGCCAAATGAGCAGTTCTTC. Translating it yields CASSTTGAPNEQFF. The whole variable domain, filled in from reference TRBV9 and TRBJ2-1, reads DSGVTQTPKHLITATGQRVTLRCSPRSGDLSVYWYQQSLDQGLQFLIQYYNGEERAKGNILERFSAQQFPDLHSELNLSSLELGDSALYFCASSTTGAPNEQFFGPGTRLTVL.

The chain uses TRBV2 and TRBJ1-2, with 7 positions matching TRBD1. Germline values: CDR1 SNHLY, CDR2 FYNNEI. The CDR3 runs 13 residues. The ends lost 5 bases at V and 2 bases at J; junction bases unmatched: 2. The CDR3 nucleotides are TGTGCCAGCAGTACGGGACAGAACTATGGCTACACCTTC. This codes for CASSTGQNYGYTF.

This clone has just a few counts. J is TRBJ2-3 and V is TRBV7-8; 7 positions agree with TRBD2. This CDR3 spans 15 amino acids. V lost 5 bases and J lost 0; bases outside the gene matches: 5. Germline lookup yields CDR1 SGHVS and CDR2 FQNEAQ. The CDR3 protein is CASSERGRSTDTQYF. The CDR3 DNA is TGTGCCAGCAGCGAGCGCGGGAGAAGCACAGATACGCAGTATTTT.

Only one count was recorded for this clone. The V and J genes are TRBV5-4 and TRBJ2-1; 11 bases map to TRBD2. The CDR3 is made up of 17 amino acids. The germline CDR1 and CDR2 sequences are SGHNT and YYREEE (reference sequence). V dropped 0 bases and J dropped 1; count of bases not matched to a gene: 3. CDR3 region: CASSLVSGGASYNEQFF. CDR3 coding DNA: TGTGCCAGCAGCTTGGTTAGCGGGGGGGCTTCCTACAATGAGCAGTTCTTC.

This chain uses TRBV7-2 with TRBJ2-3; 7 bases map to TRBD1. With V trimmed by 6 bases and J by 2 bases, 5 bases remained unmatched. The germline CDR1 and CDR2 sequences are SGHTA and FQGNSA. The length of the CDR3 is 14 residues. The CDR3 DNA reads as TGTGCCAGCAGGCAGGGACAGTTCACAGATACGCAGTATTTT. It translates to CASRQGQFTDTQYF.

The chain couples TRBV5-1 to TRBJ2-2, with D perhaps TRBD1 (6 bases). The V end lost 5 bases, the J end lost 2 bases, and 13 bases lay between the germline ends. The CDR3 is made up of 15 amino acids. Germline CDR1 reads SGHRS; CDR2 reads YFSETQ. The CDR3 bases are TGCGCCAGCAGAGAGGGGACATCTAACACCGGGGAGCTGTTTTTT. It translates to CASREGTSNTGELFF.

This sequence joins TRBV19 and TRBJ1-1; D call uncertain. The CDR3 length is 13 residues. Germline assignment: CDR1 LNHDA and CDR2 SQIVND (reference sequence). V lost 5 bases and J lost 6, with 13 bases in between. The CDR3, as DNA: TGTGCCAGTAGTCCCCGGAGAGTGGCTGAAGCTTTCTTT. It codes for CASSPRRVAEAFF.

The V call is TRBV7-9, the J call TRBJ2-5, with 9 bases lining up with TRBD2. The better agreement between TRBJ2-7 and the DNA end casts doubt on the J call. Germline CDR1 reads SEHNR; CDR2 reads FQNEAQ (reference sequence). The CDR3 runs 15 residues. This CDR3 reads CASSHTSGRSYEQYF. The CDR3 region has the DNA TGTGCCAGCAGTCACACTAGCGGGCGCTCCTACGAGCAGTACTTC.

The V and J genes are TRBV2 and TRBJ2-3; D gene uncertain. Germline V lookup: CDR1 SNHLY, CDR2 FYNNEI. V lost 7 bases and J lost 2, with 13 bases in between. The CDR3 loop spans 14 amino acids. The CDR3: CASKEKPDTDTQYF. CDR3 bases: TGTGCCAGCAAAGAGAAGCCTGACACAGATACGCAGTATTTT.

The chain combines TRBV5-1 with TRBJ2-7, with a weak D call TRBD1 (5 bases). The CDR3 has 14 residues. Trimming cost V 2 bases and J 0 bases, with 9 bases left between them. Germline CDR1 is SGHRS and CDR2 is YFSETQ. The CDR3 region is CASSFGQGSYEQYF. The DNA for the CDR3 is TGCGCCAGCAGCTTCGGGCAGGGCTCCTACGAGCAGTACTTC.

This chain links TRBV6-6 with TRBJ2-1, with 8 bases lining up with TRBD2. CDR3 size: 14 residues. The V gene end was trimmed by 5 bases and the J gene end by 7 bases; junction bases not matched to a gene: 7. Per the germline V gene, CDR1 is MNHNY and CDR2 is SVGAGI (reference sequence). The CDR3 region is CASSTREGQNEQFF. For the CDR3, the DNA is TGTGCCAGCAGTACCCGGGAGGGCCAGAATGAGCAGTTCTTC.

The chain couples TRBV9 to TRBJ2-3, with D possibly TRBD2 on 7 matching bases. Germline CDR1 and CDR2: SGDLS and YYNGEE. The CDR3 is 15 amino acids. V lost 4 bases, J lost 1 base, and 13 bases lay in between. The CDR3 DNA reads as TGTGCCAGCAGCCAAGCCGGGGGGCGCACAGATACGCAGTATTTT. The encoded protein is CASSQAGGRTDTQYF.

CDR3 sequence (DNA): TGTGCCAGCAGCGCACCGGGACAGGGGGAGGCTGAAGCTTTCTTT. Its translation is CASSAPGQGEAEAFF. The J gene is TRBJ1-1, the V gene TRBV7-9; 11 nucleotides agree with TRBD1. With 5 bases clipped from V and 6 bases from J, the junction kept 8 bases outside the gene matches. Germline CDR1 is SEHNR and CDR2 is FQNEAQ (reference sequence). CDR3 length: 15 amino acids.

This clone is a singleton in its sample. The chain links TRBV9 to TRBJ2-2; TRBD2 matches 12 bases. The J segment lost 8 bases and the V segment lost 4 bases, leaving 12 bases of the junction unmatched. The CDR3 extends over 17 amino acids. The germline CDR1 and CDR2 sequences are SGDLS and YYNGEE. This CDR3 is CASSSTSGRPRGGELFF. DNA for the CDR3: TGTGCCAGCAGCTCTACTAGCGGGAGGCCCCGGGGAGGGGAGCTGTTTTTT.

This chain uses TRBV5-1 with TRBJ2-7; D is undetermined. Germline lookup yields CDR1 SGHRS and CDR2 YFSETQ. The CDR3 has 16 amino acids. Trimming removed 0 bases at V and 6 bases at J, with 19 bases between. The CDR3 coding sequence is TGCGCCAGCAGCTTGGTGGGTCCTTCCACCCGAGGCGAGCAGTACTTC. It translates to CASSLVGPSTRGEQYF.